This T cell receptor beta chain appears in the sequencing data of a study of CD8+ T cells in alopecia areata. As for the study in general: Treated patients' severity was scored by percentage of affected scalp area.

RNA extraction was followed by reverse transcription into cDNA, which acted as the sequencing template. This table comes from immunoSEQ multiplex PCR, and its TCRdb copy is limited to in-frame clones, with some not included. Of a few hundred thousand clones in the sample, about three fifths are singletons; the top ten hold about 0.93%. As to this clone: Its target is unknown.

Germline V gives CDR1 MNHNY, CDR2 SVGAGI (reference sequence). Trimming took 6 bases from V and 6 from J, leaving 14 bases between them. This CDR3 has 13 residues. Described treatment: oral pan-JAK inhibitor, 5-10 mg twice daily. Whole-study results and caveats: There was only one nonresponder, so it was unclear how baseline CD8+ expansion relates to response. Persistence in scalp and blood during tofacitinib was observed for many expanded lesional clones.

The rearrangement joins TRBV6-6 to TRBJ1-1; D perhaps matches TRBD1 (5 bases). The TCR originated in a human donor with alopecia areata. Specimen: CD4+ T cells sorted from blood, collected around week 54, from a patient treated with tofacitinib. CDR3 protein: CASSVPGGPEAFF. CDR3 nucleotide sequence: TGTGCCAGCAGCGTTCCCGGGGGTCCTGAAGCTTTCTTT.